This T cell receptor (beta chain) was identified during a study of blood T cells in healthy people across ages (dated by TCRdb to 2015 to 2017). Background on the whole study: In model experiments, template switching captured about one uniquely barcoded TCR beta cDNA molecule for every two T cells. To avoid experimental bias, donors of different ages were spread randomly across the sequencing lanes. For two donors (one aged 18 to 30 and one aged 80 or older), the study analyzed two additional independent replicas of 1 million unique cDNA reads from the same blood draw. Four age groups were formed from the donors: young (average about 15 years), middle-aged (roughly 38), aged (about 62) and long-lived (approximately 80). To track age-related changes in TCR beta repertoire diversity, the study relied on deep sequencing normalized with unique cDNA molecular identifiers.

Study-wide findings and limitations: Observed TCR beta diversity correlated strongly with the percentage of naive T cells measured by flow cytometry. Observed TCR beta diversity per million T cells fell roughly linearly with age, and a significant reduction was already apparent by age around 36. Compared with the aged group, the long-lived group had more naive CD4+ T cells, fewer expanded clones and increased TCR diversity, a pattern suggesting age selection. The CMV infection status of donors was not known, potentially confounding age-related changes in expanded clonotypes. Conclusive comparison of naive and antigen-experienced compartments was prevented by the profiling of bulk unsorted PBMCs. Total diversity estimates from one million sequenced T cells were considered lower bounds and underestimates.

From a lookup of the germline V gene (reference sequence), CDR1 and CDR2 are MNHEY and SMNVEV. Trimming leaves V shorter by 6 bases and J shorter by 8 bases, with the junction holding 8 bases beyond the gene matches. From the cysteine up to the phenylalanine, the CDR3 has a length of 15 residues. CDR3 DNA is the only sequence kept; it has 45 bases, read in frame from the first base. Library preparation used 5' RACE. Reads for this sample came from an Illumina HiSeq 2500. A second PCR of about 6 to 11 cycles was performed with a sample-barcoded 5' primer and a J-beta primer mix. A unique molecular identifier was introduced onto each TCR beta cDNA molecule by a template-switch 5' adaptor carrying 12 random nucleotides. At least 2.5 million CDR3-containing paired-end reads were obtained from each sample. All of the RNA was converted into first-strand cDNA using the Mint cDNA synthesis kit, with a TRBC-specific oligonucleotide serving as the primer. After uracil-DNA glycosylase treatment, a first 18-cycle PCR used universal primers M1SS and BC2_uni_R on all cDNA. On the study's bioinformatics: For normalization, 1 million high-quality reads, each with a distinct molecular identifier, were randomly selected from each sample. Instead of being binned into consensus sequences, reads that shared molecular identifiers were thrown out. CDR3 identification, clonotype clustering and error correction used MiTCR with a Q25 quality threshold and the strictest error-elimination algorithm. A nonparametric unseen species model with Euler transformation was used to estimate a lower bound on total TCR beta diversity. The raw public data were reprocessed by TCRdb itself: fastp quality trimming at Q25, MiXCR clonotype calling, in-frame beta chains only. Identical CDR3 proteins give one entry, which carries the most common genes and DNA. The V and J calls were not made by the authors but by TCRdb's processing. The sample has hundreds of thousands of distinct CDR3 sequences on record, 40% to 65% of them singletons. Together, the top ten hold about 13% of the sample.

Donors were 39 systemically healthy Caucasian individuals from Russia aged roughly 6 to 90 years. Each donor gave 8 to 10 milliliters of peripheral blood, drawn into EDTA-treated Vacutainer tubes. Ficoll-Paque density-gradient centrifugation was used to isolate PBMCs, with at least 6.5 million per sample. Total RNA, at least 6 micrograms per sample, was extracted from PBMCs with Trizol reagent. For every donor, flow cytometry on a PBMC aliquot measured the percentage of naive CD45RAhigh/CD27high T cells. Comments on this clonotype: Which antigen it targets is not known. No qualities accompany the bases; no much larger clone lies one base away.

The clonotype comes from a woman of 80 years or more in good health. The chain is encoded by TRBV27 joined to TRBJ2-1; 12 middle bases align to TRBD2. The sample taken for sequencing was blood. The sequenced DNA is TGTGCCAGCAGGAGTAGGACTAGCGGGATGTATGAGCAGTTCTTC. Translated, it gives CASRSRTSGMYEQFF.